This T cell receptor beta chain came from a study of T cells after yellow fever vaccination. Findings and caveats of the study: The appearance of a small share of clonotypes in both CD4 and CD8 compartments was observed.

TCR cDNA was made by 5'RACE template switching, adding a universal primer site and UMIs. TCRdb re-analysed the 5' RACE reads in MiXCR, keeping a single row per CDR3 protein. The sample records hundreds of thousands of distinct CDR3 sequences, around a fifth being singletons. The CDR3 runs 18 residues. CDR1 and CDR2 (germline): SGHAT, FQNNGV. Trimming removed 5 bases from V and 0 bases from J; junction bases left unmatched: 7. Points on this clonotype: Its specificity is unknown.

The chain carries TRBV11-2 and TRBJ2-3; 14 bases are a match to TRBD2. This sample comprised PBMCs, obtained less than 25 days after the first yellow fever vaccination. This TCR derives from a young man who received the YFV17D yellow fever vaccine. The CDR3 nucleotides read TGTGCCAGCAGCCTAGGACTAGCGGGGGGAGTTAGCACAGATACGCAGTATTTT. Protein sequence: CASSLGLAGGVSTDTQYF.